The T cell receptor (beta chain) under discussion was sequenced for a study of T cell responses to AZD1222 COVID-19 vaccine. Whole-study findings and limits: Repertoires in all cases were sampled only once the peak T cell response had passed. Donors, mostly white British, included more females; clonal diversity was possibly underestimated.

Sequenced by immunoSEQ multiplex PCR; TCRdb stores in-frame clones only, minus some. The profile shows 200,000 or so clones, 80% to 95% of them singletons. Whether given at about 4 or about 12 weeks, second doses were pooled. For this clone: Its specificity is unknown.

The TCR originated in an adult who received the AZD1222 COVID-19 vaccine. Sequencing was performed on peripheral blood, taken 28 days after the second AZD1222 dose.

CDR3 DNA sequence: TGTGCCAGCAGCTTAGGTGTTGGGCGGAGAAGCTCCTACGAGCAGTACTTC. It codes for CASSLGVGRRSSYEQYF. The rearrangement joins TRBV7-9 to TRBJ2-7; D call uncertain. CDR1 and CDR2 (germline): SEHNR, FQNEAQ (reference sequence). This CDR3 is built from 17 residues. Trimming took 1 base from V and 0 from J, leaving 16 bases between them.